This T cell receptor (beta chain) was observed in a study of OX40 agonist ivuxolimab in advanced cancers. Study at large: Patients assigned to dose escalation were diagnosed with hepatocellular carcinoma, melanoma, renal cell or head and neck cancer.

General study points: Low normalized T-cell clonal expansion was additionally recorded for some nonresponders. On average, CD8+ T cells showed a greater number of expanded clones than CD4+. At doses 0.1 to 3.0 mg/kg, CD4+ and CD8+ clones expanded.

With regard to this clone: Antigen unknown.

TCRdb's copy holds only in-frame clones and misses some; the assay was immunoSEQ multiplex PCR. The sample lists around 41,000 clones; more than 75% were seen once. The germline CDR1 and CDR2 sequences are SNHLY and FYNNEI. This CDR3 has 15 residues. With V trimmed by 1 base and J by 4 bases, 3 bases remained unmatched. The sequence came from an adult with an advanced solid tumor such as melanoma, head and neck, liver or kidney cancer. V gene TRBV2 combines with J gene TRBJ2-3; 9 bases line up with TRBD2. The sequencing used CD4+ or CD8+ T cells sorted from blood, collected in a trial of the OX40 agonist ivuxolimab. CDR3 sequence reads: CASSEGSGGPDTQYF. DNA of the CDR3: TGTGCCAGCAGTGAAGGCAGCGGGGGGCCAGATACGCAGTATTTT.